The clone carrying this T cell receptor beta chain was detected only once. Its target is not known. All donors participated as healthy donors of bone marrow. The V gene lost 4 bases and the J gene lost 0 bases, with 14 bases spanning the gap. Germline CDR1 reads SGHDT; CDR2 reads YYEEEE. This CDR3 is built from 16 residues. This record belongs to a study of cytomegalovirus exposure and HLA in healthy donors. Findings and caveats of the study: For TCR beta chains, V- and J-gene trimming was later linked to a missense DCLRE1C variant. According to the study, around 180 TCR beta chains were cytomegalovirus-associated. Reports described diagnosis of cytomegalovirus status by the classifier as highly specific and sensitive.

PCR was performed using 60 Vbeta and 13 Jbeta primers. Using immunoSEQ multiplex PCR, the repertoire was profiled, and TCRdb retains in-frame clones only, with some absent. The table has approximately 120,000 clones, about 80% seen once. Specimen: PBMCs. This TCR was recovered from a female donor in good health and CMV-seronegative. The rearrangement joins TRBV5-6 to TRBJ2-4, with no clear D. The CDR3 DNA sequence: TGTGCCAGCAGCCCACCGTCAGGAATAGCCAAAAACATTCAGTACTTC. Encoded protein: CASSPPSGIAKNIQYF. Complete variable domain (other parts from reference TRBV5-6 and TRBJ2-4): DAGVTQSPTHLIKTRGQQVTLRCSPKSGHDTVSWYQQALGQGPQFIFQYYEEEERQRGNFPDRFSGHQFPNYSSELNVNALLLGDSALYLCASSPPSGIAKNIQYFGAGTRLSVL.